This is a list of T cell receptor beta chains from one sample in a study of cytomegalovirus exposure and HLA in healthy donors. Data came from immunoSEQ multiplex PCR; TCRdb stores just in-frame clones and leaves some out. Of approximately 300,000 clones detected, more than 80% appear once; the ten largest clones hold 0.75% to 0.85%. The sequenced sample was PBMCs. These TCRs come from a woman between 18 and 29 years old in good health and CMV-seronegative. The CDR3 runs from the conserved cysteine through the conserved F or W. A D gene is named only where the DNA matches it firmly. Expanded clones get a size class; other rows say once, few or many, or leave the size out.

CDR3 protein: CASSYSSGSSYNEQFF
CDR3 DNA: TGTGCCAGCAGTTACTCGTCCGGGAGCTCCTACAATGAGCAGTTCTTC
D gene: .
V gene: TRBV6-6
J gene: TRBJ2-1
clone size: .

CDR3 protein: CASIGEVGEAFF
CDR3 DNA: TGTGCCAGCATCGGAGAGGTTGGTGAAGCTTTCTTT
D gene: .
V gene: TRBV28
J gene: TRBJ1-1
clone size: once

CDR3 protein: CASSVWQDIYNEQFF
CDR3 DNA: TGTGCCAGCAGTGTTTGGCAGGACATCTACAATGAGCAGTTCTTC
D gene: .
V gene: TRBV6-1
J gene: TRBJ2-1
clone size: .

CDR3 protein: CASVGQGGYEQYF
CDR3 DNA: TGTGCCAGCGTCGGACAGGGGGGCTACGAGCAGTACTTC
D gene: TRBD1
V gene: TRBV28
J gene: TRBJ2-7
clone size: .

CDR3 protein: CASSVGQRSDTGELFF
CDR3 DNA: TGTGCCAGCAGCGTAGGGCAGAGGTCAGACACCGGGGAGCTGTTTTTT
D gene: .
V gene: TRBV9
J gene: TRBJ2-2
clone size: .

CDR3 protein: CATQRTGGYEQYF
CDR3 DNA: TGTGCCACCCAAAGGACAGGGGGCTACGAGCAGTACTTC
D gene: TRBD1
V gene: TRBV6-5
J gene: TRBJ2-7
clone size: .

CDR3 protein: CASSRGPSVQETQYF
CDR3 DNA: TGCGCCAGCAGCCGAGGGCCTAGCGTCCAAGAGACCCAGTACTTC
D gene: .
V gene: TRBV4-1
J gene: TRBJ2-5
clone size: .

CDR3 protein: CASSLDRVSSGANVLTF
CDR3 DNA: TGTGCCAGCTCTCTGGACAGGGTAAGCTCTGGGGCCAACGTCCTGACTTTC
D gene: TRBD1
V gene: TRBV18
J gene: TRBJ2-6
clone size: .

CDR3 protein: CASSFSGTNYNEQFF
CDR3 DNA: TGTGCCAGCAGCTTCTCGGGGACTAACTACAATGAGCAGTTCTTC
D gene: TRBD2
V gene: TRBV11-2
J gene: TRBJ2-1
clone size: .

CDR3 protein: CASRQTGTLSYEQYF
CDR3 DNA: TGTGCCAGCAGACAGACAGGGACCCTATCCTACGAGCAGTACTTC
D gene: TRBD1
V gene: TRBV6-8
J gene: TRBJ2-7
clone size: few

CDR3 protein: CATSGTSGSTQYF
CDR3 DNA: TGTGCCACCTCCGGGACTAGCGGGAGTACGCAGTATTTT
D gene: TRBD2
V gene: TRBV7-3
J gene: TRBJ2-3
clone size: once

CDR3 protein: CASSLPAGTHGYTF
CDR3 DNA: TGTGCCAGCAGCTTGCCCGCGGGGACCCATGGCTACACCTTC
D gene: .
V gene: TRBV5-4
J gene: TRBJ1-2
clone size: .

CDR3 protein: CSVEIPGQRIGYGYTF
CDR3 DNA: TGCAGCGTTGAGATTCCAGGCCAACGGATTGGGTATGGCTACACCTTC
D gene: .
V gene: TRBV29-1
J gene: TRBJ1-2
clone size: .

CDR3 protein: CASSRRTSESSYEQYF
CDR3 DNA: TGTGCCAGCAGCCGCCGGACTAGCGAAAGCTCCTACGAGCAGTACTTC
D gene: .
V gene: TRBV21-1
J gene: TRBJ2-7
clone size: .

CDR3 protein: CASRRGLSYNEQFF
CDR3 DNA: TGTGCCAGCAGAAGGGGCCTCTCCTACAATGAGCAGTTCTTC
D gene: .
V gene: TRBV6-5
J gene: TRBJ2-1
clone size: .

CDR3 protein: CASSFSGSADTQYF
CDR3 DNA: TGCGCCAGCAGCTTCAGCGGGAGTGCAGATACGCAGTATTTT
D gene: TRBD2
V gene: TRBV5-1
J gene: TRBJ2-3
clone size: .

CDR3 protein: CASSPTQTSSGANVLTF
CDR3 DNA: TGTGCCAGCAGCCCTACCCAAACTAGCTCTGGGGCCAACGTCCTGACTTTC
D gene: .
V gene: TRBV5-4
J gene: TRBJ2-6
clone size: .

CDR3 protein: CASSVAGTGNEKLFF
CDR3 DNA: TGTGCCAGCAGCGTAGCTGGGACAGGTAATGAAAAACTGTTTTTT
D gene: TRBD1
V gene: TRBV9
J gene: TRBJ1-4
clone size: .

CDR3 protein: CASSPQGTGELFF
CDR3 DNA: TGTGCCAGCAGCCCCCAGGGTACCGGGGAGCTGTTTTTT
D gene: .
V gene: TRBV6-4
J gene: TRBJ2-2
clone size: once

CDR3 protein: CASSLEPQVTYEQYF
CDR3 DNA: TGCGCCAGCAGCTTGGAACCACAGGTAACCTACGAGCAGTACTTC
D gene: .
V gene: TRBV5-1
J gene: TRBJ2-7
clone size: .

CDR3 protein: CASSEGRYSNQPQHF
CDR3 DNA: TGTGCCAGCAGTGAGGGGAGGTATAGCAATCAGCCCCAGCATTTT
D gene: .
V gene: TRBV2
J gene: TRBJ1-5
clone size: .

CDR3 protein: CASSPQGQGYEQYF
CDR3 DNA: TGTGCCAGCAGTCCCCAGGGACAGGGATACGAGCAGTACTTC
D gene: TRBD1
V gene: TRBV27
J gene: TRBJ2-7
clone size: .

CDR3 protein: CASSWTGLGGYTF
CDR3 DNA: TGTGCCAGCAGTTGGACTGGATTGGGTGGCTACACCTTC
D gene: .
V gene: TRBV6-5
J gene: TRBJ1-2
clone size: once

CDR3 protein: CASSQGGGEREKLFF
CDR3 DNA: TGCGCCAGCAGCCAAGGAGGAGGAGAGAGAGAAAAACTGTTTTTT
D gene: .
V gene: TRBV4-3
J gene: TRBJ1-4
clone size: .

CDR3 protein: CASSADPLGTSGRSIF
CDR3 DNA: TGTGCCAGCAGCGCTGACCCCCTAGGGACTAGCGGGAGATCGATCTTC
D gene: TRBD2
V gene: TRBV9
J gene: TRBJ2-1
clone size: .

CDR3 protein: CASSVTGTSGRNEQFF
CDR3 DNA: TGTGCCAGCAGCGTTACCGGGACTAGCGGGCGGAATGAGCAGTTCTTC
D gene: TRBD2
V gene: TRBV9
J gene: TRBJ2-1
clone size: .

CDR3 protein: CASSDHRDSNYEQYF
CDR3 DNA: TGTGCCAGCAGTGATCACCGGGACAGTAACTACGAGCAGTACTTC
D gene: TRBD1
V gene: TRBV25-1
J gene: TRBJ2-7
clone size: .

CDR3 protein: CASSLSISTDTQYF
CDR3 DNA: TGTGCCAGCAGTTTATCTATTAGCACAGATACGCAGTATTTT
D gene: .
V gene: TRBV27
J gene: TRBJ2-3
clone size: .

CDR3 protein: CASSLGTGGQQYF
CDR3 DNA: TGCGCCAGCAGCTTGGGGACAGGGGGTCAGCAGTACTTC
D gene: TRBD1
V gene: TRBV5-1
J gene: TRBJ2-7
clone size: .

CDR3 protein: CASSERRERALNYGYTF
CDR3 DNA: TGTGCCAGCAGTGAACGACGGGAGCGGGCCCTTAACTATGGCTACACCTTC
D gene: .
V gene: TRBV6-1
J gene: TRBJ1-2
clone size: .

CDR3 protein: CASSFDSGNEQFF
CDR3 DNA: TGTGCCAGCAGTTTCGACAGTGGCAATGAGCAGTTCTTC
D gene: .
V gene: TRBV27
J gene: TRBJ2-1
clone size: .

CDR3 protein: CASSSVAGESDEQFF
CDR3 DNA: TGTGCCAGCAGCTCCGTAGCGGGAGAATCGGATGAGCAGTTCTTC
D gene: TRBD2
V gene: TRBV11-2
J gene: TRBJ2-1
clone size: .

CDR3 protein: CASSEVGQGVAEKLFF
CDR3 DNA: TGTGCCAGCAGTGAAGTAGGACAGGGAGTGGCCGAAAAACTGTTTTTT
D gene: TRBD1
V gene: TRBV6-1
J gene: TRBJ1-4
clone size: .

CDR3 protein: CASSSTSGSGYEQYF
CDR3 DNA: TGTGCCAGCAGCTCGACTAGCGGGAGCGGCTACGAGCAGTACTTC
D gene: TRBD2
V gene: TRBV7-2
J gene: TRBJ2-7
clone size: once

CDR3 protein: CASTPQGNQETQYF
CDR3 DNA: TGTGCCAGTACCCCCCAGGGGAACCAAGAGACCCAGTACTTC
D gene: .
V gene: TRBV19
J gene: TRBJ2-5
clone size: .

CDR3 protein: CASSLAAISEQYF
CDR3 DNA: TGTGCCAGCAGTTTAGCGGCGATATCTGAGCAGTACTTC
D gene: .
V gene: TRBV27
J gene: TRBJ2-7
clone size: many

CDR3 protein: CASSGSSYNEQFF
CDR3 DNA: TGTGCCAGTAGCGGGAGCTCCTACAATGAGCAGTTCTTC
D gene: .
V gene: TRBV19
J gene: TRBJ2-1
clone size: .

CDR3 protein: CASSPGTVPYGYTF
CDR3 DNA: TGTGCCAGCAGCCCCGGGACAGTCCCTTATGGCTACACCTTC
D gene: TRBD1
V gene: TRBV6-5
J gene: TRBJ1-2
clone size: .

CDR3 protein: CASSPLGLLNTEAFF
CDR3 DNA: TGTGCCAGCAGTCCACTGGGACTTTTGAACACTGAAGCTTTCTTT
D gene: .
V gene: TRBV6-5
J gene: TRBJ1-1
clone size: once

CDR3 protein: CASSLKTGTGIGETQYF
CDR3 DNA: TGCGCCAGCAGCCTAAAAACCGGGACAGGGATCGGGGAGACCCAGTACTTC
D gene: TRBD1
V gene: TRBV5-1
J gene: TRBJ2-5
clone size: .

CDR3 protein: CASNPPGGLYNEQFF
CDR3 DNA: TGTGCCAGCAACCCGCCGGGGGGACTCTACAATGAGCAGTTCTTC
D gene: TRBD2
V gene: TRBV7-9
J gene: TRBJ2-1
clone size: once

CDR3 protein: CSVVGLAPTYNEQFF
CDR3 DNA: TGCAGCGTTGTGGGACTAGCGCCGACCTACAATGAGCAGTTCTTC
D gene: TRBD2
V gene: TRBV29-1
J gene: TRBJ2-1
clone size: .

CDR3 protein: CASSPGTVQETQYF
CDR3 DNA: TGTGCCAGCTCACCGGGGACAGTGCAAGAGACCCAGTACTTC
D gene: TRBD1
V gene: TRBV18
J gene: TRBJ2-5
clone size: few

CDR3 protein: CASSQDPDRSSGNTIYF
CDR3 DNA: TGCGCCAGCAGCCAAGATCCGGACAGGTCTTCTGGAAACACCATATATTTT
D gene: TRBD1
V gene: TRBV4-1
J gene: TRBJ1-3
clone size: .

CDR3 protein: CARTSGSWDTQYF
CDR3 DNA: TGTGCCAGAACTAGCGGGAGTTGGGATACGCAGTATTTT
D gene: TRBD2
V gene: TRBV6-5
J gene: TRBJ2-3
clone size: .

CDR3 protein: CASSSATSFGTQYF
CDR3 DNA: TGTGCCAGCAGCTCCGCTACTAGCTTTGGGACCCAGTACTTC
D gene: .
V gene: TRBV13
J gene: TRBJ2-5
clone size: .

CDR3 protein: CASSLGQGLQAFF
CDR3 DNA: TGTGCCAGCAGCTTGGGACAGGGGCTTCAGGCTTTCTTT
D gene: TRBD1
V gene: TRBV5-6
J gene: TRBJ1-1
clone size: .

CDR3 protein: CASSLDGATEAFF
CDR3 DNA: TGTGCCAGCAGCTTGGATGGGGCTACTGAAGCTTTCTTT
D gene: .
V gene: TRBV5-8
J gene: TRBJ1-1
clone size: .

CDR3 protein: CASSEEGTGIAYEQYF
CDR3 DNA: TGTGCCAGCAGTGAAGAGGGGACAGGGATCGCCTACGAGCAGTACTTC
D gene: TRBD1
V gene: TRBV6-1
J gene: TRBJ2-7
clone size: .

CDR3 protein: CASSPPTGGNEKLFF
CDR3 DNA: TGTGCCAGCTCACCTCCGACAGGGGGTAATGAAAAACTGTTTTTT
D gene: TRBD1
V gene: TRBV18
J gene: TRBJ1-4
clone size: .

CDR3 protein: CSVEGLRGGRSYNEQFF
CDR3 DNA: TGCAGCGTTGAAGGTTTGAGGGGAGGCCGCAGCTACAATGAGCAGTTCTTC
D gene: .
V gene: TRBV29-1
J gene: TRBJ2-1
clone size: .

CDR3 protein: CASTMGTGTSGENEQFF
CDR3 DNA: TGTGCCAGCACCATGGGTACCGGGACTAGCGGGGAGAATGAGCAGTTCTTC
D gene: TRBD2
V gene: TRBV27
J gene: TRBJ2-1
clone size: .

CDR3 protein: CASSLRGNYGYTF
CDR3 DNA: TGTGCCAGCAGTTTACGGGGTAACTATGGCTACACCTTC
D gene: .
V gene: TRBV27
J gene: TRBJ1-2
clone size: few

CDR3 protein: CSVDSGYGGETQYF
CDR3 DNA: TGCAGCGTTGATAGCGGTTACGGCGGAGAGACCCAGTACTTC
D gene: .
V gene: TRBV29-1
J gene: TRBJ2-5
clone size: once

CDR3 protein: CASSLEQGSNQPQHF
CDR3 DNA: TGCGCCAGCAGCTTGGAACAGGGGAGCAATCAGCCCCAGCATTTT
D gene: TRBD1
V gene: TRBV5-1
J gene: TRBJ1-5
clone size: few

CDR3 protein: CASRDRGSYEQYF
CDR3 DNA: TGTGCCAGCAGGGACAGGGGGTCCTACGAGCAGTACTTC
D gene: TRBD1
V gene: TRBV5-8
J gene: TRBJ2-7
clone size: .

CDR3 protein: CASSPDRGRETQYF
CDR3 DNA: TGCGCCAGCAGCCCGGACAGGGGGAGGGAGACCCAGTACTTC
D gene: TRBD1
V gene: TRBV5-1
J gene: TRBJ2-5
clone size: .

CDR3 protein: CASSPDGLAGVTGEQYF
CDR3 DNA: TGCGCCAGCAGCCCCGACGGGCTAGCGGGGGTGACCGGGGAGCAGTACTTC
D gene: TRBD2
V gene: TRBV4-1
J gene: TRBJ2-7
clone size: .

CDR3 protein: CAWSAGANEQFF
CDR3 DNA: TGTGCCTGGAGTGCAGGGGCAAATGAGCAGTTCTTC
D gene: .
V gene: TRBV30
J gene: TRBJ2-1
clone size: few

CDR3 protein: CSVAGTAATDTQYF
CDR3 DNA: TGCAGCGTGGCCGGGACAGCGGCCACAGATACGCAGTATTTT
D gene: TRBD1
V gene: TRBV29-1
J gene: TRBJ2-3
clone size: .